Included here is one T cell receptor beta chain sequence, with context. Per the original data handling: For nucleated cells, counts were estimated from reference gene primer amplification. The protocol was immunoSEQ multiplex PCR, while the TCRdb copy is restricted to in-frame clones and leaves out a portion. V, J and clone size are taken as reported in that table, and D and trimming were inferred from the DNA itself. This sample has 390,000 or so clones, with 89% found just once. This sample was taken from a study of blood T cell repertoires in COVID-19. Study context: Donors in the United States, Italy and Spain gave samples during acute or convalescent COVID-19. T cells, B-cell-depleted T cells, or PBMCs provided the cDNA or gDNA that served as material.

CDR3 length: 12 amino acids. Seattle patient enrollment occurred during active infection, with longitudinal follow-up thereafter. This clonotype originated in a woman aged 30 to 39 with COVID-19, enrolled during active disease. Sequenced: peripheral blood. The gene calls are TRBV21-1 and TRBJ2-7; the table calls TRBD2, which could not be checked here. TRBV21-1 is given as a pseudogene. The CDR3, as DNA: TGTGCCAGCAGCCCGGAGCGGGACCCCCAGTACGTC. Translation gives CASSPERDPQYV.